The rows below give T cell receptor beta chains drawn from one sample of a study of tumor-infiltrating lymphocytes in localized non-small cell lung cancer. Data came from immunoSEQ multiplex PCR; TCRdb stores just in-frame clones and leaves some out. Here the sample spans 20,000 to 25,000 clones, about 80% being singletons. What was sequenced was lung tumor tissue. Receptors originate from a human donor with non-small cell lung cancer. Each CDR3 is given with its conserved first and last residue. Each record gives: J gene, V gene, CDR3 protein.

TRBJ1-1	TRBV7-2	CASSLGGGQAYTEAFF
TRBJ2-7	TRBV2	CASSDDGFYEQYF
TRBJ1-1	TRBV19	CASSVQGGNTEAFF
TRBJ1-3	TRBV7-2	CASSAANSGNTIYF
TRBJ2-1	TRBV18	CASSPSGGAYNEQFF
TRBJ2-6	TRBV6-1	CASSEFHATGSGANVLTF
TRBJ2-5	TRBV2	CASIYVVGETQYF
TRBJ1-1	TRBV5-1	CASSPRSRGETEAFF
TRBJ1-4	TRBV7-9	CASSLGRQLFF
TRBJ2-3	TRBV29-1	CSVDEQGPRTDTQYF
TRBJ2-1	TRBV4-3	CASSQDVPGLAGGGEQFF
TRBJ2-1	TRBV9	CASSVGAGLAGLLPEQFF
TRBJ2-7	TRBV5-6	CASSFRVMGAYEQYF
TRBJ1-4	TRBV5-1	CASSLGTGNEKLFF
TRBJ2-1	TRBV7-9	CASSPLLPGQGWANEQFF
TRBJ1-5	TRBV18	CASSPDSGNQPQHF
TRBJ2-5	TRBV18	CASSPRQNQETQYF
TRBJ2-7	TRBV14	CASSQETPGQGEYEQYF
TRBJ1-1	TRBV28	CASSLRVTEAFF
TRBJ2-7	TRBV23-1	CASSPRRATGNYEQYF
TRBJ1-2	TRBV30	CAWSGTVGYTF
TRBJ2-1	TRBV5-4	CASSLVAGVGNEQFF
TRBJ1-1	TRBV11-2	CASVQGARTEAFF
TRBJ2-7	TRBV12-5	CASVTPGLAGSHEQYF
TRBJ1-1	TRBV20-1	CSAYRTEAFF
TRBJ2-7	TRBV7-2	CASSSRITYEQYF
TRBJ2-5	TRBV10-3	CAISESTLETQYF
TRBJ2-3	TRBV18	CASSPIPSGPSTDTQYF
TRBJ2-1	TRBV7-2	CASSASGSINEQFF
TRBJ2-1	TRBV11-3	CASSLGGTNGMQFF
TRBJ2-2	TRBV7-8	CASSLQGNGRELFF
TRBJ2-5	TRBV18	CASSPSGRHETQYF
TRBJ2-1	TRBV4-2	CASSQSLMDEQFF
TRBJ2-5	TRBV18	CASSPVIGETQYF
TRBJ2-3	TRBV5-4	CASSLVTSGDTQYF
TRBJ2-5	TRBV2	CASSLQETQYF
TRBJ1-2	TRBV7-2	CASTDAGYGYTF
TRBJ2-7	TRBV30	CAWGLADYEQYF
TRBJ2-5	TRBV11-3	CASSLGGRREETQYF
TRBJ2-7	TRBV28	CASSLWGGSTIYEQYF
TRBJ1-5	TRBV7-6	CASSPSTGSPNQPQHF
TRBJ1-1	TRBV28	CASSLVGKIGTNTEAFF
TRBJ2-5	TRBV7-9	CASSLGLAGPQETQYF
TRBJ1-2	TRBV28	CASSLLGSGYGYTF
TRBJ2-3	TRBV14	CASSPIGGAGTDTQYF
TRBJ2-7	TRBV19	CASSIQRNTYEQYF
TRBJ2-7	TRBV29-1	CSSRTGPHEQYF
TRBJ1-2	TRBV6-6	CASSSGQGRGGYTF
TRBJ2-7	TRBV28	CASNDSGPFEQYF
TRBJ2-7	TRBV10-3	CAISEPSTYEQYF
NA	TRBV18	CASSRGTGPGYEQYF
TRBJ2-1	TRBV7-8	CASSLSPRSSYNEQFF
TRBJ1-1	TRBV6-4	CASSSSPGNTEAFF
TRBJ2-5	TRBV5-1	CASSLAGGKETQYF